The 31 T cell receptor beta chains reported below all come from one sample, sequenced in a study of low-dose radiotherapy and immunotherapy resistance in tumors (dated by TCRdb to between 2021 and 2022). Superscript III and a set of TRAV- and TRBV-specific primers were used to synthesize first-strand cDNA, so that both TCRalpha and TCRbeta chains were covered. TCRs were amplified with Phusion for roughly 20 PCR cycles using a constant-region primer together with the adapter attached to the V primers. The public reads were reanalyzed by TCRdb: fastp trimming at Q25, MiXCR alignment, in-frame beta chains only. Entries that share a CDR3 protein sequence are merged under the most common genes and DNA. The sample profile shows more than 10,000 distinct CDR3 sequences; roughly 60% of them were found once. Roughly 7.1% of the sample is held by the ten biggest clonotypes. Source of these receptors: a human donor with advanced metastatic prostate, ovarian, gallbladder or colorectal cancer (not recorded which). This table probably holds off-target reads from a library built for another chain.

This sequence joins TRBV19 and TRBJ1-5; 7 positions agree with TRBD1. Germline assignment: CDR1 LNHDA and CDR2 SQIVND (reference sequence). The CDR3 runs 16 residues. The junction had 3 bases not matched to a gene; V was cut back by 0 bases and J by 1 base. The DNA of the CDR3 is TGTGCCAGTAGTATAGATACGGGACAGAGCAATCAGCCCCAGCATTTT. As protein: CASSIDTGQSNQPQHF.

V and J are TRBV5-5 and TRBJ1-2; D is unresolved. Trimming shortened V by 3 bases and J by 0 bases, and 12 bases separated the two germline ends. Germline CDR1 and CDR2: SGHKS and YYEKEE (reference sequence). This CDR3 spans 15 amino acids. In nucleotides, the CDR3 is TGTGCCAGCAGCTCGCGGATAGACTCTAACTATGGCTACACCTTC. This encodes CASSSRIDSNYGYTF.

J is TRBJ2-1 and V is TRBV6-2 or TRBV6-3; 7 nucleotides match TRBD2. The CDR3 has 17 amino acids. Germline CDR1 MNHEY, CDR2 SVGEGT. The V and J ends lost 2 bases and 3 bases, in that order; junction bases with no gene match: 10. The CDR3 DNA follows: TGTGCCAGCAGTTACGGTGCGGGAGCCGATTTCTACAATGAGCAGTTCTTC. Translated: CASSYGAGADFYNEQFF.

The sample holds one count of this clonotype. V is TRBV11-2 and J is TRBJ2-5; 13 nucleotides match TRBD2. Germline V gene sequence: CDR1 SGHAT, CDR2 FQNNGV. The CDR3 has 16 amino acids. J lost 5 bases, V lost 2 bases, and 5 bases had no gene match. CDR3 residues: CASSLRTSGGVETQYF. The CDR3 coding sequence is TGTGCCAGCAGCTTAAGGACTAGCGGGGGAGTGGAGACCCAGTACTTC.

The chain recombines TRBV29-1 with TRBJ2-2; D gene unclear. Germline lookup yields CDR1 SQVTM and CDR2 ANQGSEA. This CDR3 is 15 amino acids long. Between the trimmed V and J ends, which lost 2 bases and 2 bases, there was a span of 12 bases. CDR3 protein: CSVEWSPGNTGELFF. CDR3 DNA: TGCAGCGTTGAATGGTCTCCGGGTAACACCGGGGAGCTGTTTTTT.

The chain employs TRBV4-1 and TRBJ2-1; D is uncertain. CDR1 MGHRA and CDR2 YSYEKL come from the germline V gene. The CDR3 is made up of 15 amino acids. With 0 bases removed from V and 4 bases from J, the gap between germline ends came to 10 bases. CDR3 in amino acids: CASSQERNRYNEQFF. The CDR3, as DNA: TGCGCCAGCAGCCAAGAACGGAATAGGTACAATGAGCAGTTCTTC.

V is TRBV6-1 and J is TRBJ1-2, with a possible D match to TRBD1 (5 bases). Trimming shortened V by 3 bases and J by 0 bases, and 8 bases separated the two germline ends. The V gene's germline CDR1 is MNHNS and CDR2 SASEGT. CDR3 length equals 14 residues. As DNA, the CDR3 is TGTGCCAGCAGTGAGACAGTAGCTAACTATGGCTACACCTTC. This sequence encodes CASSETVANYGYTF.

CDR3 region: CASSAGPLTELAKNIQYF. The CDR3, as DNA: TGTGCCAGCAGCGCCGGGCCCCTAACTGAACTAGCCAAAAACATTCAGTACTTC. The chain employs TRBV7-9 and TRBJ2-4; D gene uncertain. This CDR3 comprises 18 residues. V was shortened by 5 bases and J by 0 bases, with 20 bases between the two germline ends. Per the germline V gene, CDR1 is SEHNR and CDR2 is FQNEAQ (reference sequence).

This clonotype has just one count. CDR3 DNA sequence: TGTGCCAGCAGCTATGGGCGGGAGAACAATGAGCAGTTCTTC. Translated: CASSYGRENNEQFF. This chain joins TRBV4-2 and TRBJ2-1; TRBD2 matches at 7 bases. The CDR3 is 14 amino acids. The J segment lost 5 bases and the V segment lost 5 bases, leaving 6 bases of the junction unmatched. Germline-derived CDR1 and CDR2 are LGHNA and YNFKEQ.

V gene TRBV20-1 combines with J gene TRBJ2-3; tentatively, D is TRBD2 (6 bases). Germline values: CDR1 DFQATT, CDR2 SNEGSKA (reference sequence). Trimming took off 2 bases at V and 0 bases at J, with 12 bases between the two ends. The CDR3 runs to 15 residues. The CDR3 coding sequence is TGCAGTGCTAGAAGGCGGGATGCTAGCACAGATACGCAGTATTTT. Amino acid sequence: CSARRRDASTDTQYF.

The chain employs TRBV6-5 and TRBJ1-5; D possibly corresponds to TRBD1 (5 bases). In germline, CDR1 is MNHEY, CDR2 SVGAGI. The CDR3 is 14 amino acids. Trimming took 8 bases from V and 0 from J, leaving 11 bases between them. Here the CDR3 DNA reads TGTGCCAGCTCGGGACGGGATAGCAATCAGCCCCAGCATTTT. Translated, it gives CASSGRDSNQPQHF.

This clonotype was counted a few times. The chain recombines TRBV2 with TRBJ2-7, with D possibly called TRBD1 or TRBD2 (5 bases each). V lost 11 bases and J lost 3, with 11 bases in between. Per the germline V gene, CDR1 is SNHLY and CDR2 is FYNNEI. The CDR3 extends over 11 amino acids. CDR3 region: CAVRGVYEQYF. For the CDR3, the DNA is TGTGCCGTTCGAGGGGTCTACGAGCAGTACTTC.

This clonotype appeared a single time. The rearrangement uses TRBV9 and TRBJ2-3, with D tentatively TRBD1 or TRBD2 (6 bases each). The length of the CDR3 is 15 residues. Germline values: CDR1 SGDLS, CDR2 YYNGEE. The germline V and J ends were trimmed by 2 bases and 0 bases, with 10 bases remaining between them. The CDR3 spells CASSVGGGSTDTQYF. The CDR3, as DNA: TGTGCCAGCAGCGTGGGGGGCGGGAGCACAGATACGCAGTATTTT.

This clonotype showed up just a few times. The chain uses TRBV5-1 and TRBJ2-1; 9 bases are shared with TRBD1. CDR1 SGHRS and CDR2 YFSETQ come from the germline V gene. J gave up 4 bases and V 4 bases, and 3 bases lay outside the gene matches. CDR3 length: 14 amino acids. CDR3 amino acids: CASSKGQGYNEQFF. The CDR3 DNA sequence: TGCGCCAGCAGCAAGGGACAGGGATACAATGAGCAGTTCTTC.

The gene calls are TRBV10-3 and TRBJ2-7; TRBD2 is a possible D gene (5 bases). V lost 3 bases, J lost 0 bases, and 12 bases lay in between. The CDR3 sequence is 15 residues long. Germline CDR1 ENHRY, CDR2 SYGVKD. The CDR3 region is CAISDPGNSSYEQYF. The CDR3 DNA reads TGTGCCATCAGTGATCCCGGGAATAGCTCCTACGAGCAGTACTTC.

The V and J genes are TRBV12-3 or TRBV12-4 and TRBJ2-3; TRBD2 might be the D (6 bases). V was shortened by 7 bases and J by 6 bases, with 14 bases between the two germline ends. There are 13 residues in the CDR3. DNA of the CDR3: TGTGCCAGCAACCCAGGGACTGGGGATACGCAGTATTTT. It codes for CASNPGTGDTQYF.

This chain joins TRBV28 and TRBJ1-1; D is possibly TRBD1 (5 bases). Germline-derived CDR1 and CDR2 are MDHEN and SYDVKM. V was pared by 6 bases and J by 5 bases, with 16 bases between. The CDR3 contains 14 residues. In DNA form, the CDR3 reads TGTGCCAGCAGCCTATCGAACAGGAGGACTGAAGCTTTCTTT. This encodes CASSLSNRRTEAFF. The variable domain in full, completed from reference TRBV28 and TRBJ1-1, reads DVKVTQSSRYLVKRTGEKVFLECVQDMDHENMFWYRQDPGLGLRLIYFSYDVKMKEKGDIPEGYSVSREKKERFSLILESASTNQTSMYLCASSLSNRRTEAFFGQGTRLTVV.

The genes are TRBV28 and TRBJ1-2, with a weak D call TRBD1 (5 bases). Trimming removed 5 bases from V and 4 bases from J, with 14 bases in between. The germline gives CDR1 MDHEN, CDR2 SYDVKM. This CDR3 is 14 amino acids long. CDR3 sequence (DNA): TGTGCCAGCAGTCCGGGTGGGGGGGGCTATGGCTACACCTTC. Amino acids: CASSPGGGGYGYTF.

The V gene is TRBV4-2, the J gene TRBJ2-3; D is ambiguous. Trimming removed 1 base from V and 6 bases from J, with 5 bases in between. The CDR3 totals 12 residues. Per germline, CDR1 LGHNA and CDR2 YNFKEQ. The CDR3 DNA sequence: TGTGCCAGCAGCCAAGTCGCGGATACGCAGTATTTT. The encoded protein is CASSQVADTQYF.

The chain combines TRBV7-2 with TRBJ2-1, with 9 bases aligning to TRBD2. With V trimmed by 3 bases and J by 6 bases, 3 bases remained unmatched. The germline V gene has CDR1 SGHTA and CDR2 FQGNSA. This CDR3 spans 14 amino acids. CDR3 in amino acids: CASSFRAGGNEQFF. The DNA of the CDR3 is TGTGCCAGCAGCTTTCGAGCGGGAGGCAATGAGCAGTTCTTC.

This clonotype appeared once. V gene TRBV19 combines with J gene TRBJ2-2; D might be TRBD1 or TRBD2, each matching 6 bases. The CDR3 is 15 amino acids. In germline, CDR1 is LNHDA, CDR2 SQIVND (reference sequence). The V gene lost 4 bases and the J gene lost 6 bases, with 15 bases spanning the gap. Here the CDR3 DNA reads TGTGCCAGTAGTACGACTAGTTGGACAGCCGGGGAGCTGTTTTTT. Translation gives CASSTTSWTAGELFF.

CDR3 amino acids: CASRGDRNEKLFF. In DNA, the CDR3 is TGTGCCAGCAGAGGAGACAGGAATGAAAAACTGTTTTTT. V usage is TRBV2 and J usage is TRBJ1-4; a weak D match, TRBD1 (6 bases). Germline loops: CDR1 SNHLY, CDR2 FYNNEI. The ends were cut back, 6 bases at V and 5 bases at J, with 10 bases in the middle. This CDR3 has 13 residues.

This chain connects TRBV7-6 to TRBJ2-7, with no clear D. V was trimmed by 5 bases and J by 6 bases, leaving 14 bases between them. Per germline, CDR1 SGHVS and CDR2 FNYEAQ. The CDR3 has 13 amino acids. The CDR3 loop reads CASSPTWGAEQYF. CDR3 nucleotide sequence: TGTGCCAGCAGCCCAACCTGGGGTGCCGAGCAGTACTTC.

This clonotype was seen just once. The chain links TRBV7-2 to TRBJ1-5; D is unclear. This CDR3 is 15 amino acids long. Trimming removed 3 bases at V and 1 base at J, with 10 bases between. Germline V gene sequence: CDR1 SGHTA, CDR2 FQGNSA. Here the CDR3 DNA reads TGTGCCAGCAGCTTTGGGGTCTTCAGCAATCAGCCCCAGCATTTT. Protein product: CASSFGVFSNQPQHF.

This clonotype appeared a few times. CDR3 protein: CASSVEGGGQYNEQFF. Here the CDR3 DNA reads TGTGCCAGCAGCGTGGAAGGCGGGGGACAATACAATGAGCAGTTCTTC. The rearrangement links TRBV9 to TRBJ2-1; the D gene is possibly TRBD2 (7 bases). The CDR3 length is 16 residues. Germline V lookup: CDR1 SGDLS, CDR2 YYNGEE. The germline V and J ends were trimmed by 2 bases and 4 bases, with 16 bases remaining between them.

This clonotype has a handful of counts. The chain is built from TRBV11-3 and TRBJ2-1; TRBD2 matches 7 bases. Per germline, CDR1 SGHNT and CDR2 YENEEA. The CDR3 contains 15 residues. Losses at the gene ends were 0 bases for V and 2 bases for J; bases not matched to a gene: 1. The CDR3 loop is CASSLEAGAYNEQFF. CDR3 coding DNA: TGTGCCAGCAGCTTAGAGGCGGGAGCCTACAATGAGCAGTTCTTC.

The genes are TRBV5-1 and TRBJ1-6; 12 nucleotides agree with TRBD1. The CDR3 loop spans 16 amino acids. V dropped 0 bases and J dropped 7; count of bases not matched to a gene: 2. Looked up from germline, CDR1 is SGHRS and CDR2 is YFSETQ. CDR3 protein: CASSLGDRGQNSPLHF. The CDR3 region has the DNA TGCGCCAGCAGCTTGGGGGACAGGGGGCAGAATTCACCCCTCCACTTT.

This chain joins TRBV7-9 and TRBJ2-3; D is unresolved. The V and J ends lost 1 base and 5 bases respectively, with 13 bases between them. This CDR3 has 15 residues. Germline values: CDR1 SEHNR, CDR2 FQNEAQ (reference sequence). The CDR3 DNA is TGTGCCAGCAGCTTAGTCTTTTTGTCGAAAGATACGCAGTATTTT. Protein: CASSLVFLSKDTQYF.

V and J are TRBV18 and TRBJ1-2, with D uncertain. Germline V CDR1 and CDR2: KGHSH, LQKENI. The CDR3 is 16 amino acids. The germline V and J ends were trimmed by 2 bases and 7 bases, with 20 bases remaining between them. The CDR3 sequence: CASSPAEVSVLVGYTF. CDR3 DNA: TGTGCCAGCTCACCAGCTGAGGTATCGGTTCTGGTTGGCTACACCTTC.

This clonotype was detected once. The CDR3 nucleotides read TGTGCCAGCAGCCAAGGTCGGGCGGGAAACACCGGGGAGCTGTTTTTT. Translating gives CASSQGRAGNTGELFF. The chain uses TRBV3-1 and TRBJ2-2; tentative D call: TRBD2 (6 bases). The CDR3 has 16 residues. Between the trimmed V and J ends, which lost 1 base and 2 bases, there was a span of 11 bases. Germline V gene sequence: CDR1 LGHDT, CDR2 YNNKEL (reference sequence).

This clonotype was found once. The rearrangement uses TRBV5-6 and TRBJ2-7; D is undetermined. This CDR3 is 14 amino acids long. Trimming took 3 bases from V and 1 from J, leaving 11 bases between them. CDR1 is SGHDT and CDR2 is YYEEEE in the germline V gene. CDR3 in amino acids: CASSSREGSYEQYF. DNA of the CDR3: TGTGCCAGCAGCTCTAGGGAAGGATCCTACGAGCAGTACTTC.